This T cell receptor beta chain was identified during a study of T cell repertoires in cytomegalovirus infection. CDR3 size: 14 residues. Germline lookup yields CDR1 SGDLS and CDR2 YYNGEE. V was cut by 0 bases and J by 5 bases, with 12 bases left in between. TCRdb re-called the reads through MiXCR, storing one row per CDR3 protein. The table shows around 260,000 distinct CDR3 sequences, with about 23% occurring only once. The specimen was PBMCs. The TCR originated in a human donor in good health (CMV status not recorded). Some clones in this sample may be carry-over from other donors' samples. The V call is TRBV9, the J call TRBJ2-7; unclear D gene. The CDR3 region has the DNA TGTGCCAGCAGCGTAGCTGGGGTTTCCGACGAGCAGTACTTC. This sequence encodes CASSVAGVSDEQYF.